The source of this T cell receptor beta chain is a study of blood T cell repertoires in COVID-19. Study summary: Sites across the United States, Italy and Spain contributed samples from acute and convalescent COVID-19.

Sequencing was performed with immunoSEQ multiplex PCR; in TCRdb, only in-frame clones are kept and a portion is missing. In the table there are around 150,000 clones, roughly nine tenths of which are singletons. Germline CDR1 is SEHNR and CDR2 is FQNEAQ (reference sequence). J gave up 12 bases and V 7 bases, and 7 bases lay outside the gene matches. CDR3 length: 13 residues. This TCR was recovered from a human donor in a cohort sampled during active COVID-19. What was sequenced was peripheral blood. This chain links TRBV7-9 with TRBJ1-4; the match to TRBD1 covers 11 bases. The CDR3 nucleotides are TGTGCCAGCACCGGACAGGGGGCAGGAGAACTGTTTTTT. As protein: CASTGQGAGELFF.